The rows below give T cell receptor beta chains drawn from one sample of a study of blood T cell repertoires in COVID-19. Produced via immunoSEQ multiplex PCR; TCRdb's table is partial and in-frame only. Found here are about 400,000 clones, 70% to 90% of them singletons; the top ten hold around 3%. Sequencing was done on a sample of peripheral blood. All receptors come from a human donor in a cohort sampled during active COVID-19. CDR3s include the opening cysteine and the closing phenylalanine or tryptophan. The D gene is left open where the match is weak. The listing skips clone size in some rows; elsewhere it reads once, few, many or a size class.

>-|-|TRBJ1-1|TRBV20-1
TGCAGTGCCCCGTTAAACACTGAAGCTTTCTTT
CSAPLNTEAFF
>once|-|TRBJ1-3|TRBV19
TGTGCCAGTAGTAAAGGGGGCTCTGGAAACACCATATATTTT
CASSKGGSGNTIYF
>-|-|TRBJ1-2|TRBV30
TGTGCCTGGTCGAGAAGAGGCGGGAACTATGGCTACACCTTC
CAWSRRGGNYGYTF
>-|TRBD1|TRBJ2-1|TRBV10-1
TGCGCCAGCAGTCAGGAGAGCCGGGACAGGGTTGGAGGTAGCGGTTTCTTC
CASSQESRDRVGGSGFF
>-|TRBD1|TRBJ2-6|TRBV29-1
TGCAGCGTTTGGGGACAGGGGGCGCCCGGGGCCAACGTCCTGACTTTC
CSVWGQGAPGANVLTF
>-|-|TRBJ1-6|TRBV2
TGTGCCAGCAAAGGACTCCGTTCACCCCTCCACTTT
CASKGLRSPLHF
>-|-|TRBJ2-5|TRBV19
TGTGCCAGTAGACGGGACACCGAAGAGACCCAGTACTTC
CASRRDTEETQYF
>-|-|TRBJ2-2|TRBV5-1
TGCGCCAGCAGCTTGTCCCCAGGGGACACCGGGGAGCTGTTTTTT
CASSLSPGDTGELFF
>-|TRBD2|TRBJ2-1|TRBV30
TGTGCCTGGAGTGTACAGACTAGCGGGGCTTACAATGAGCAGTTCTTC
CAWSVQTSGAYNEQFF
>-|-|TRBJ1-4|TRBV10-1
TGCGCCAGCAGTGAGAGGGGAAAACTGTTTTTT
CASSERGKLFF
>-|-|TRBJ2-3|TRBV30
TGTGCCTCGCCTATTGGAGCTACGCAGTATTTT
CASPIGATQYF
>-|TRBD1|TRBJ2-1|TRBV9
TGTGCCAGCAGCGTAGCCGGGACAGTATACAATGAGCAGTTCTTC
CASSVAGTVYNEQFF
>-|-|TRBJ1-4|TRBV27
-
CASSSSTWRAKLFF
>-|TRBD1|TRBJ1-2|TRBV10-3
TGTGCCATCTCCGTTTCGGGACAGGGGAGAGACTATGGCTACACCTTC
CAISVSGQGRDYGYTF
>-|-|TRBJ1-3|TRBV9
TGTGCCAGCAGCGTAGAAGGCGGAGGAGCAGACACCATATATTTT
CASSVEGGGADTIYF
>once|TRBD2|TRBJ2-1|TRBV7-3
TGTGCCAGCAGCCCGGGGGGGACTAGCGGATACAATGAGCAGTTCTTC
CASSPGGTSGYNEQFF
>-|TRBD1|TRBJ2-7|TRBV4-1
TGCGCCAGCAGCCAAAGTGGAAGGACAGGGGTCTACGAGCAGTACTTC
CASSQSGRTGVYEQYF
>-|TRBD2|TRBJ2-7|TRBV6-6
TGTGCCAGCAGCCGAAGCCTAGCGGGGGGAAACTACGAGCAGTACTTC
CASSRSLAGGNYEQYF
>-|-|TRBJ2-7|TRBV7-9
TGTGCCAGCAGCCCTAGTGGCCCTCGATACGAGCAGTACTTC
CASSPSGPRYEQYF
>-|-|TRBJ1-4|TRBV28
TGTGCCAGCGGCTCGACAGCAACTAATGAAAAACTGTTTTTT
CASGSTATNEKLFF
>-|-|TRBJ2-2|TRBV18
TGTGCCAGCTCACCAGAGTTGGGCGATGGGAACACCGGGGAGCTGTTTTTT
CASSPELGDGNTGELFF
>-|TRBD2|TRBJ2-7|TRBV27
TGTGCCAGCAGTACAAGGACTAGAATCTACTACGAGCAGTACTTC
CASSTRTRIYYEQYF
>few|-|TRBJ2-7|TRBV27
TGTGCCAGCAGTCTGGGACAACTATACGAGCAGTACTTC
CASSLGQLYEQYF
>-|TRBD2|TRBJ2-3|TRBV19
TGTGCCAGTAGTACCTCTAGCGGGAGGGCCAAAGATACGCAGTATTTT
CASSTSSGRAKDTQYF
>-|-|TRBJ2-5|TRBV5-1
TGCGCCAGCAGCTACGGACAGCAAGAGACCCAGTACTTC
CASSYGQQETQYF
>-|TRBD1|TRBJ2-7|TRBV5-6
TGTGCCAGCAGACGGGGACAGGGGGCCTACGAGCAGTACTTC
CASRRGQGAYEQYF
>-|TRBD2|TRBJ2-3|TRBV3-1/TRBV3-2
TGTGCCAGCAGCCAAGACACAGCGGGAGAGTTCTGGGATACGCAGTATTTT
CASSQDTAGEFWDTQYF
>-|TRBD2|TRBJ2-3|TRBV6-1
TGTGCCAGCAGTGATTACCTGACTAGCGGGCCTTTCAGTGATACGCAGTATTTT
CASSDYLTSGPFSDTQYF
>-|TRBD1|TRBJ2-7|TRBV7-4
TGTGCCAGCAGCTTAGCCAGGGGGATGTTGAGGTACGAGCAGTACTTC
CASSLARGMLRYEQYF
>-|TRBD2|TRBJ2-1|TRBV7-2
TGTGCCAGCAGCCTATTAGCGGGGGGGACGTACAATGAGCAGTTCTTC
CASSLLAGGTYNEQFF
>-|TRBD1|TRBJ1-5|TRBV5-6
TGTGCCAGCAGCCCGCCGGGGGACAGACTCAATCAGCCCCAGCATTTT
CASSPPGDRLNQPQHF
>-|-|TRBJ2-7|TRBV5-1
TGCGCCAGCAGCATCCTGACTGGAACTTCCTACGAGCAGTACTTC
CASSILTGTSYEQYF
>-|TRBD2|TRBJ2-3|TRBV28
TGTGCCAGCAGTTTAGGTCCAGCGGGAGGTCGAGATACGCAGTATTTT
CASSLGPAGGRDTQYF
>once|-|TRBJ1-5|TRBV30
TGTGCCTGGAGTGCCGGGGAACGGGATCAGCCCCAGCATTTT
CAWSAGERDQPQHF
>once|-|TRBJ2-3|TRBV5-5
TGTGCCAGCAGCTTGGGACGCATAGCGGCAACCCTCACAGATACGCAGTATTTT
CASSLGRIAATLTDTQYF
>few|-|TRBJ1-2|TRBV7-3
TGTGCCAGCAGCCCATGGGGGGGAGCTGCGCATGGCTACACCTTC
CASSPWGGAAHGYTF
>once|TRBD1|TRBJ1-2|TRBV7-2
TGTGCCAGCCGGGACAGATCCTATGGCTACACCTTC
CASRDRSYGYTF
>-|-|TRBJ2-1|TRBV7-6
TGTGCCAGCAGCTTAGAGAGGACTGTGGGAAATGAGCAGTTCTTC
CASSLERTVGNEQFF
>-|TRBD2|TRBJ2-3|TRBV3-1/TRBV3-2
TGTGCCAGCAGCGACCCATGGACTAGCGGGAGAGATACGCAGTATTTT
CASSDPWTSGRDTQYF
>-|-|TRBJ2-7|TRBV7-9
TGTGCCAGCAGCTCCGCCTACGAGCAGTACTTC
CASSSAYEQYF
>-|-|TRBJ1-6|TRBV7-9
TGTGCCAGCAGCTTAGCTGGACACGATAATTCACCCCTCCACTTT
CASSLAGHDNSPLHF
>-|TRBD2|TRBJ2-1|TRBV5-1
TGCGGGAGCAGCTTGCGACTAGCGGGGGGGTACAATGAGCAGTTCTTC
CGSSLRLAGGYNEQFF
>-|TRBD1|TRBJ2-7|TRBV9
TGTGCCAGCAGCGTAGGCGGACAGGGGGCAGGGGAGCAGTACTTC
CASSVGGQGAGEQYF
>-|-|TRBJ1-5|TRBV19
TGTGCCAGTAGGGACCAGGGGTATAGCAATCAGCCCCAGCATTTT
CASRDQGYSNQPQHF
>-|TRBD1|TRBJ1-2|TRBV30
TGTGCCTGGAGTCCTTGGGACAGGGTAAGAGATGGCTACACCTTC
CAWSPWDRVRDGYTF
>-|-|TRBJ1-3|TRBV4-2
TGTGCCAGCAGCCTTGGCCGCGGGGACACCATATATTTT
CASSLGRGDTIYF
>once|TRBD2|TRBJ2-1|TRBV9
TGTGCCAGCAGCGGGGCTAGCGGGATTTCTGAGCAGTTCTTC
CASSGASGISEQFF
>-|-|TRBJ1-1|TRBV6-6
TGTGCCAGCAGTTACTCGCAGGGTACCCCTGAAGCTTTCTTT
CASSYSQGTPEAFF
>-|TRBD2|TRBJ2-1|TRBV29-1
TGCAGCGTTGAAGGTAGCGGGGTCAGCTCCTACAATGAGCAGTTCTTC
CSVEGSGVSSYNEQFF
>few|TRBD1|TRBJ2-2|TRBV7-3
TGTGCCAGCAGCTTAACGGGGACAGGGTCCACCGGGGAGCTGTTTTTT
CASSLTGTGSTGELFF
>few|-|TRBJ1-1|TRBV2
TGTGCCAGCAGTGTCCATCCAGGGGCTGGCACTGAAGCTTTCTTT
CASSVHPGAGTEAFF
>-|-|TRBJ1-2|TRBV7-8
TGTGCCAGCAGCCCAGGGGACACGCTAAACTATGGCTACACCTTC
CASSPGDTLNYGYTF
>-|TRBD2|TRBJ2-7|TRBV7-8
TGTGCCAGCAGCTTAGGTAGGCTAGCGGGAGCCGGGGGAGAGCAGTACTTC
CASSLGRLAGAGGEQYF
>-|TRBD1|TRBJ1-3|TRBV10-1
TGCGCCAGCAGTGAGACCGGGACAGCTGGAAACACCATATATTTT
CASSETGTAGNTIYF
>-|-|TRBJ2-7|TRBV6-2/TRBV6-3
TGTGCCAGCAGTGCTCTTGGTGGGCCGGGGTACGAGCAGTACTTC
CASSALGGPGYEQYF
>-|-|TRBJ2-6|TRBV30
TGTGCCTGGAGGTCGGGTGGGGCCAACGTCCTGACTTTC
CAWRSGGANVLTF
>-|-|TRBJ1-4|TRBV10-1
TGCGCCAGCAGTGAGTTGCCCCAGGGAAAACTGTTTTTT
CASSELPQGKLFF
>-|TRBD2|TRBJ2-5|TRBV5-1
TGCGCCAGCAGCTTGGTCCCTCGGACTAGCGGGGGGTCACCAATTGGGACCCAGTACTTC
CASSLVPRTSGGSPIGTQYF
>-|TRBD1|TRBJ1-4|TRBV5-1
TGCGCCAGCAGCGAGGGGACAGAAAATGAAAAACTGTTTTTT
CASSEGTENEKLFF
>once|-|TRBJ2-6|TRBV30
TGTGCCTGGAGCCCCCCAGGGGAGGCCAACGTCCTGACTTTC
CAWSPPGEANVLTF